This TCR beta chain originates from a study of molecular identifiers for immune sequencing clone quantification. Overall study findings and caveats: Clones above 20 RNA copies contained over 98% of effector molecules but under 1% of naive ones. Detectable among roughly 920,000 naive cells, according to reports, was Jurkat TCR RNA spiked in from one cell.

Libraries of naive CD8 T cells were made from about 19,000 to 1,100,000 sorted cells. They used 10%, 30% or 50% RNA. Sorting captured naive CD8 T cells as CD8+CD4-CCR7+CD45RA+. TCRdb reprocessed the PCR reads with MiXCR, giving one entry per CDR3 protein. The profile covers around 89,000 distinct CDR3 sequences, with around 17% appearing a single time and about 0.85% taken by the ten largest. This clonotype was seen only a few times. The antigen is unknown. Germline V gene lookup returns CDR1 ENHRY and CDR2 SYGVKD. This CDR3 is 14 amino acids long. Losses at the gene ends were 1 base for V and 6 bases for J; bases not matched to a gene: 2.

The sequence was obtained from a human donor in good health. Some libraries in this study had Jurkat cell RNA spiked in. Material: naive CD8+ T cells from blood, with Jurkat cell RNA spiked in. The subset here: FACS-sorted CD8+CD4-CCR7+CD45RA+ naive T cells. The chain is built from TRBV10-3 and TRBJ2-3, with 9 bases fitting TRBD2. For the CDR3, the DNA is TGTGCCATCAGTGAGTGGCGGGAGGGCGATACGCAGTATTTT. Translating it yields CAISEWREGDTQYF.